Described below is a single TCR beta chain sequence and its context. Its specificity is not known. At one boundary the junction diverges from the germline segment, which might be a read error. The investigators made TCR beta cDNA from around 530 ng total RNA, using a constant-region primer. Libraries covering TCR beta were generated through three nested multiplex PCR rounds (using a slightly modified ARM-PCR). For 10 cycles apiece, the opening two PCR rounds ran with TRBV1-TRBV30 forward primers and a C-beta reverse primer. TCRdb reprocessed the multiplex PCR reads via MiXCR and lists one record per CDR3 protein. The table records 150,000 to 200,000 distinct CDR3 sequences, around four fifths of them present only once. The data were taken from a study of tumor-infiltrating lymphocytes in primary liver carcinoma. This CDR3 has 15 residues. Germline CDR1 and CDR2: MNHEY and SVGAGI. Taking about 18-30 mg of unsorted bulk tissue, the authors co-extracted RNA and DNA. Resecting the tumor surgically was how the patients' primary liver carcinoma was treated. Patients in the cohort were treatment-naive and living with chronic HBV infection.

Study results and limitations: The study found only about 7.5-25% of top clones in all five tumor regions.

Specimen: tumor tissue from primary liver carcinoma. The sequence was collected from a man aged 40-49 years with primary liver carcinoma and hepatitis B virus infection. The chain combines TRBV6-5 with TRBJ2-7; D perhaps matches TRBD1 (6 bases). The CDR3 nucleotides are TGTGTCAGCAGCCGTACAGGGTGCGCTTCCTACGAGCAGTACTTT. Protein sequence: CVSSRTGCASYEQYF.